This passage covers 23 T cell receptor beta chains from one sample sequenced in a study of identical twins. One entry per CDR3 protein results from TCRdb running MiXCR on the 5' RACE reads. The repertoire has around 1.7 million distinct CDR3 sequences, about 32% of them found once; the top ten carry 0.25% to 0.3%. The sample consisted of cord blood. These TCRs come from a newborn girl in good health.

The CDR3 loop reads CASSLASTNTEAFF. The CDR3 region has the DNA TGCGCCAGCAGCTTGGCCTCGACGAACACTGAAGCTTTCTTT. The V and J genes are TRBV5-1 and TRBJ1-1; D uncertain. The V gene lost 0 bases and the J gene lost 1 base, with 7 bases spanning the gap. This CDR3 comprises 14 residues. Per the germline V gene, CDR1 is SGHRS and CDR2 is YFSETQ.

The chain uses TRBV3-1 and TRBJ1-6; perhaps TRBD1 as D (6 bases). In germline, CDR1 is LGHDT, CDR2 YNNKEL (reference sequence). V was pared by 7 bases and J by 5 bases, with 15 bases between. The CDR3 spans 15 residues. Here the CDR3 reads CASNRRDTHNSPLHF. CDR3 sequence (DNA): TGTGCCAGCAACCGCCGGGACACGCATAATTCACCCCTCCACTTT. Complete variable domain (other parts from reference TRBV3-1 and TRBJ1-6): DTAVSQTPKYLVTQMGNDKSIKCEQNLGHDTMYWYKQDSKKFLKIMFSYNNKELIINETVPNRFSPKSPDKAHLNLHINSLELGDSAVYFCASNRRDTHNSPLHFGNGTRLTVT.

As for this clonotype: A read error may account for a junction end that differs from germline. The V gene is TRBV20-1, the J gene TRBJ2-5; D unclear. The CDR3 runs 15 residues. CDR1 is DFQATT, CDR2 SNEGSKA, per germline (reference sequence). CDR3 coding DNA: TGCGGTGCTAGAGATCTCCCCGTGGCCGAAGAGACCCAGTACTTC. Translating it yields CGARDLPVAEETQYF.

The chain carries TRBV12-3 or TRBV12-4 and TRBJ1-4; 7 nucleotides match TRBD1. The CDR3 has 17 residues. Trimming removed 6 bases from V and 8 bases from J; junction bases left unmatched: 18. The CDR3 coding sequence is TGTGCCAGCAGAACGGACAGGTGGGGGGAGGATGGGGAAAAACTGTTTTTT. It specifies CASRTDRWGEDGEKLFF.

The rearrangement links TRBV2 to TRBJ1-5; D not certain. Germline loops: CDR1 SNHLY, CDR2 FYNNEI. Trimming left V 3 bases short and J 6 bases short, with 6 bases between. The CDR3 is 12 amino acids. The DNA of the CDR3 is TGTGCCAGCAGTGACGTGAGTCAGCCCCAGCATTTT. Amino acids: CASSDVSQPQHF.

This clonotype was recorded a few times. The chain has TRBV11-2 and TRBJ2-2, with TRBD2 as a possible D gene (5 bases). Germline CDR1 is SGHAT and CDR2 is FQNNGV. V dropped 5 bases and J dropped 8 bases, with 18 bases sitting between them. The CDR3 length is 15 residues. CDR3: CASSPRLRGRGELFF. The DNA of the CDR3 is TGTGCCAGCAGCCCCCGACTTAGAGGGAGAGGGGAGCTGTTTTTT.

About this clonotype: At one end, the junction sequence differs from germline, possibly due to a read error. The rearrangement joins TRBV6-2 or TRBV6-3 to TRBJ2-1; D unresolved. The CDR3 runs to 15 residues. The germline V gene encodes CDR1 MNHEY and CDR2 SVGEGT. CDR3 protein: CASSRTLRFHNGQFF. The CDR3 bases are TGTGCCAGCAGCCGAACCCTCAGATTCCACAATGGGCAGTTCTTC.

The rearrangement joins TRBV4-1 to TRBJ1-5, with D possibly being TRBD1 (6 bases). Germline CDR1 reads MGHRA; CDR2 reads YSYEKL. The CDR3 length is 16 residues. Trimming removed 1 base from V and 1 base from J, with 11 bases in between. This chain's CDR3 is CASSQVVGGSNQPQHF. The CDR3 nucleotides are TGCGCCAGCAGCCAAGTTGTAGGGGGAAGCAATCAGCCCCAGCATTTT.

This clonotype appeared once. The V and J genes are TRBV20-1 and TRBJ1-5, with D possibly matching TRBD1 (5 bases). Trimming left V 5 bases short and J 3 bases short, with 11 bases between. Per germline, CDR1 DFQATT and CDR2 SNEGSKA (reference sequence). The CDR3 spans 13 residues. This chain's CDR3 is CSAPGGVNQPQHF. The CDR3, as DNA: TGCAGTGCTCCAGGAGGGGTCAATCAGCCCCAGCATTTT.

The chain recombines TRBV30 with TRBJ1-1; a weak D match, TRBD1 (6 bases). The CDR3 contains 16 residues. Between the trimmed V and J ends, which lost 3 bases and 1 base, there was a span of 18 bases. The germline V gene encodes CDR1 GTSNPN and CDR2 SVGIG (reference sequence). Written as DNA, the CDR3 is TGTGCCTGGAGCGCCTCGGGCAGGGGTAGGAACACTGAAGCTTTCTTT. Protein product: CAWSASGRGRNTEAFF. Based on the CDR3 plus reference TRBV30 and TRBJ1-1, the full variable domain is SQTIHQWPATLVQPVGSPLSLECTVEGTSNPNLYWYRQAAGRGLQLLFYSVGIGQISSEVPQNLSASRPQDRQFILSSKKLLLSDSGFYLCAWSASGRGRNTEAFFGQGTRLTVV.

On this clonotype itself: A much larger clone lies a single base off, so this may be a read error. The genes are TRBV29-1 and TRBJ2-7, with TRBD1 matching 8 bases. The CDR3 spans 15 residues. Germline loops: CDR1 SQVTM, CDR2 ANQGSEA. CDR3 region: CSVQDPGQGSYEQYF. CDR3 bases: TGCAGCGTTCAAGATCCCGGACAGGGCTCCTACGAGCAGTACTTC.

This clonotype was counted between two and nine times. The chain joins TRBV28 to TRBJ1-2; 7 nucleotides line up with TRBD1. V lost 6 bases to trimming and J lost 4 bases; unmatched junction nucleotides: 8. The CDR3 consists of 14 residues. Germline-derived CDR1 and CDR2 are MDHEN and SYDVKM. CDR3 sequence: CASRKQGPLYGYTF. The CDR3 nucleotides read TGTGCCAGCAGGAAACAGGGGCCTCTCTATGGCTACACCTTC.

The genes are TRBV11-1 and TRBJ2-1; 9 bases line up with TRBD1. Germline V gene lookup returns CDR1 SGHAT and CDR2 FQDESV (reference sequence). V lost 1 base to trimming and J lost 4 bases; unmatched junction nucleotides: 5. The CDR3 runs 16 residues. The CDR3 region is CASSLVGTGKYNEQFF. The CDR3, as DNA: TGTGCCAGCAGCTTAGTAGGGACAGGGAAGTACAATGAGCAGTTCTTC.

In its sample, this clonotype was seen a few times. This chain links TRBV29-1 with TRBJ2-5, with TRBD1 identical over 8 bases. The CDR3 runs 12 residues. Germline CDR1 reads SQVTM; CDR2 reads ANQGSEA. J gave up 5 bases and V 5 bases, and 4 bases lay outside the gene matches. The CDR3 loop is CSVRTGKETQYF. The DNA for the CDR3 is TGCAGCGTTCGGACAGGGAAGGAGACCCAGTACTTC.

This clonotype was seen only a few times. V gene TRBV6-5 combines with J gene TRBJ2-5, with 11 nucleotides matching TRBD2. This CDR3 comprises 17 residues. CDR1 and CDR2 (germline): MNHEY, SVGAGI. V lost 7 bases to trimming and J lost 3 bases; unmatched junction nucleotides: 13. The CDR3 nucleotides are TGTGCCAGCAATCCTTTTTTCGGGACTAGCGGCGAAGAGACCCAGTACTTC. It yields the protein CASNPFFGTSGEETQYF.

A word on this clonotype: A much bigger clone sits one base away, suggesting this may be a read error. V is TRBV12-3 or TRBV12-4 and J is TRBJ2-7; D unresolved. CDR3 length: 12 amino acids. V lost 3 bases and J 7 bases, leaving 10 bases between the germline ends. In DNA, the CDR3 is TGTGCCAGCAGTTTTACCCTTAGTGAGCAGTACTTC. Translated, it gives CASSFTLSEQYF.

The table lists this clonotype with many counts. The V call is TRBV29-1, the J call TRBJ2-7; D gene ambiguous. V was cut by 7 bases and J by 0 bases, with 7 bases left in between. In germline, CDR1 is SQVTM, CDR2 ANQGSEA. The CDR3 loop spans 11 amino acids. This chain's CDR3 is CSGGHSYEQYF. DNA for the CDR3: TGCAGCGGGGGTCACTCCTACGAGCAGTACTTC.

This clonotype was detected a few times. The chain is built from TRBV10-3 and TRBJ1-1; TRBD1 aligns across 8 bases. V lost 3 bases, J lost 5 bases, and 8 bases stayed unmatched. The CDR3 is made up of 15 amino acids. Per the germline V gene, CDR1 is ENHRY and CDR2 is SYGVKD. As DNA, the CDR3 is TGTGCCATCAGTGACCTGGACAGGGTAGGAACTGAAGCTTTCTTT. Encoded protein: CAISDLDRVGTEAFF.

This rearrangement joins TRBV5-1 to TRBJ1-1, with 9 bases matching TRBD1. The CDR3 consists of 17 residues. The germline V gene encodes CDR1 SGHRS and CDR2 YFSETQ. With V trimmed by 1 base and J by 0 bases, 7 bases remained unmatched. For the CDR3, the DNA is TGCGCCAGCAGCTTGCGGGACAGGGTGAGGGTGAACACTGAAGCTTTCTTT. As protein: CASSLRDRVRVNTEAFF.

V and J are TRBV12-3 or TRBV12-4 and TRBJ2-5; 13 nucleotides agree with TRBD2. This CDR3 has 15 residues. J lost 3 bases, V lost 6 bases, and 4 bases had no gene match. The CDR3 coding sequence is TGTGCCAGCAGCCAAACTAGCGGGAGGGAAGAGACCCAGTACTTC. It yields the protein CASSQTSGREETQYF.

CDR3 DNA sequence: TGTGCCAGCAGCCACCGGGACAACTACAATGAGCAGTACTTC. This codes for CASSHRDNYNEQYF. V is TRBV3-1 and J is TRBJ2-1; weak D call: TRBD1 (6 bases). The better agreement between TRBJ2-7 and the DNA end casts doubt on the J call. CDR3 length equals 14 residues. Germline V gives CDR1 LGHDT, CDR2 YNNKEL (reference sequence).

The V gene is TRBV7-7, the J gene TRBJ2-1; the match to TRBD1 covers 8 bases. Germline-derived CDR1 and CDR2 are SSHAT and FNYEAQ (reference sequence). With V trimmed by 5 bases and J by 8 bases, 5 bases remained unmatched. The CDR3 totals 13 residues. CDR3 in amino acids: CASSQGQGYEQFF. In nucleotides, the CDR3 is TGTGCCAGCAGCCAAGGACAGGGCTATGAGCAGTTCTTC.

This clonotype turned up a few times. The rearrangement joins TRBV10-3 to TRBJ2-1; 8 nucleotides line up with TRBD2. The J segment lost 8 bases and the V segment lost 5 bases, leaving 2 bases of the junction unmatched. Per germline, CDR1 ENHRY and CDR2 SYGVKD. The CDR3 runs 12 residues. Here the CDR3 DNA reads TGTGCCATCAGTTCGGGAGGGGATGAGCAGTTCTTC. Its translation is CAISSGGDEQFF.